This is a list of T cell receptor beta chains from one sample in a study of blood T cell repertoires in COVID-19. The protocol was immunoSEQ multiplex PCR, while the TCRdb copy is restricted to in-frame clones and leaves out a portion. The sample holds fewer than 400,000 clones; 85% to 90% are singletons and the top ten take around 1.7%. The sample comprised PBMCs or T cells enriched from blood (not recorded which). These receptors were obtained from a woman aged 30 to 39 who had recovered from COVID-19. Each CDR3 is given with its conserved first and last residue. D genes are given only for firm matches. Clone sizes are given selectively: once, few, many, or a class where the clone is expanded.

clone size | CDR3 length | D gene | J gene | V gene | CDR3 DNA | CDR3 protein
NA | 17 | TRBD2 | TRBJ2-1 | TRBV19 | TGTGCCAGTAGTATGGGTAGACTAGCGAATTTGTACAATGAGCAGTTCTTC | CASSMGRLANLYNEQFF
NA | 16 | TRBD1 | TRBJ1-6 | TRBV28 | TGTGCCAGCAGTTTTAGGGACAGGGGACCCAATTCACCCCTCCACTTT | CASSFRDRGPNSPLHF
NA | 14 | TRBD2 | TRBJ2-2 | TRBV2 | TGTGCCAGCAGAACTAGCGGGAGTACCGGGGAGCTGTTTTTT | CASRTSGSTGELFF
NA | 13 | NA | TRBJ1-5 | TRBV11-2 | TGTGCCAGCAGTACAGGGAGGGATCAGCCCCAGCATTTT | CASSTGRDQPQHF
NA | 15 | TRBD2 | TRBJ2-3 | TRBV7-9 | TGTGCCAGCAGCCCAGTTAGCGGGAGGGGCGATACGCAGTATTTT | CASSPVSGRGDTQYF
once | 13 | TRBD1 | TRBJ1-1 | TRBV28 | TGTGCCAGCAGTCCAACAGGGGTTAGGGAAGCTTTCTTT | CASSPTGVREAFF
NA | 14 | NA | TRBJ1-5 | TRBV19 | TGTGCCACCACCGTCGGGGGTACCAATCAGCCCCAGCATTTT | CATTVGGTNQPQHF
NA | 14 | NA | TRBJ1-1 | TRBV18 | TGTGCCAGCTCACCACCGGGCTCCGATGGAAGAGCTTTCTTT | CASSPPGSDGRAFF
NA | 14 | TRBD2 | TRBJ2-5 | TRBV5-6 | TGTGCCAGCAGCTTGGGGCTAGCGGGGGAGACCCAGTACTTC | CASSLGLAGETQYF
NA | 15 | NA | TRBJ2-1 | TRBV19 | TGTGCCAGTAGTATTCAGGGAAGCTCCTACAATGAGCAGTTCTTC | CASSIQGSSYNEQFF
NA | 17 | NA | TRBJ2-4 | TRBV4-1 | TGCGCCAGCAGCCAGGGTGGTCAGGGCCTTTCGAAAAACATTCAGTACTTC | CASSQGGQGLSKNIQYF
NA | 11 | NA | TRBJ2-5 | TRBV28 | TGTGCCAGCAATCGTTTAGAGACCCAGTACTTC | CASNRLETQYF
NA | 13 | NA | TRBJ1-2 | TRBV5-1 | TGCGCCAGCAGCTTGCGACTCGGTTATGGCTACACCTTC | CASSLRLGYGYTF
NA | 11 | NA | TRBJ1-5 | TRBV6-2/TRBV6-3 | TGTGCCAGCAGCCTCTATCAGCCCCAGCATTTT | CASSLYQPQHF
NA | 16 | NA | TRBJ1-3 | TRBV25-1 | TGTGCCAGCAGTGAAAACAGGGTTAGCTCTGGAAACACCATATATTTT | CASSENRVSSGNTIYF
NA | 16 | NA | TRBJ1-5 | TRBV18 | TGTGCCAGCTCACCAGTCGGAGGTTCGGTCAATCAGCCCCAGCATTTT | CASSPVGGSVNQPQHF
NA | 15 | NA | TRBJ1-4 | TRBV9 | TGTGCCAGCAGCAGCGGAGGTAGAACTAATGAAAAACTGTTTTTT | CASSSGGRTNEKLFF
NA | 16 | TRBD1 | TRBJ1-2 | TRBV19 | TGTGCCAGTAGAACCTTCAGGACAGGGTCTGGCTATGGCTACACCTTC | CASRTFRTGSGYGYTF
NA | 15 | TRBD2 | TRBJ2-2 | TRBV3-1/TRBV3-2 | TGTGCCAGCAGCCCACGGACTAGCCACACCGGGGAGCTGTTTTTT | CASSPRTSHTGELFF
NA | 14 | TRBD1 | TRBJ2-7 | TRBV28 | TGTGCCAGCAGTCCGTCGACAGGGAACTACGAGCAGTACTTC | CASSPSTGNYEQYF
NA | 13 | NA | TRBJ1-1 | TRBV5-1 | TGCGCCAGCAGCTTGGAGCTCAACACTGAAGCTTTCTTT | CASSLELNTEAFF
NA | 15 | NA | TRBJ2-3 | TRBV10-3 | TGTGCCATCAGTGACAGAAACAGGGATACAGATACGCAGTATTTT | CAISDRNRDTDTQYF
NA | 14 | NA | TRBJ1-6 | TRBV13 | TGTGCCAGCAGCTCGACTGTTTACGATTCACCCCTCCACTTT | CASSSTVYDSPLHF
NA | 12 | NA | TRBJ2-7 | TRBV11-2 | TGTGCCAGCAGCTTACCAGCCTACGAGCAGTACTTC | CASSLPAYEQYF
NA | 16 | NA | TRBJ2-5 | TRBV12-5 | TGTGCTAGTGGTTTGTACCGGGCGGGCTCGCCAGAGACCCAGTACTTC | CASGLYRAGSPETQYF
few | 14 | TRBD1 | TRBJ1-2 | TRBV9 | TGTGCCAGCAGCGTGTTGGAAGGGGGCCTTGGCTACACCTTC | CASSVLEGGLGYTF
NA | 14 | TRBD1 | TRBJ1-2 | TRBV5-1 | TGCGCCAGCAGTAATGGACAGGGGGGCTTTGGCTACACCTTC | CASSNGQGGFGYTF
NA | 14 | NA | TRBJ1-2 | TRBV7-9 | TGTGCCAGCAGCTTAGCCCTAGGGGTTGATGGCTACACCTTC | CASSLALGVDGYTF
NA | 15 | NA | TRBJ1-4 | TRBV27 | TGTGCCAGCAGTTATTCTTCAGGGAGGAATGAAAAACTGTTTTTT | CASSYSSGRNEKLFF
NA | 14 | NA | TRBJ1-2 | TRBV10-3 | TGTGCCATCTCCTCCGGGAACTCTAACTATGGCTACACCTTC | CAISSGNSNYGYTF
once | 13 | TRBD1 | TRBJ1-1 | TRBV14 | TGTGCCAGCAGCCGACAGGGAGGCACTGAAGCTTTCTTT | CASSRQGGTEAFF
NA | 14 | TRBD1 | TRBJ2-1 | TRBV9 | TGTGCCAGCAGCGGGACAGGGGCTAACAATGAGCAGTTCTTC | CASSGTGANNEQFF
NA | 15 | TRBD1 | TRBJ1-2 | TRBV6-6 | TGTGCCAGCAGTTACCTAGGACAGGGCAACTATGGCTACACCTTC | CASSYLGQGNYGYTF
once | 17 | NA | TRBJ2-1 | TRBV12-5 | TGTGCTAGTGGTTTGGTATGGCAGGCCACGGAATACAATGAGCAGTTCTTC | CASGLVWQATEYNEQFF
NA | 14 | NA | TRBJ1-1 | TRBV28 | TGTGCCAGCAGTTTAGGGGCTCTTAACACTGAAGCTTTCTTT | CASSLGALNTEAFF
NA | 15 | NA | TRBJ2-7 | TRBV5-1 | TGCGCCAGCAGCTTGGGGGACTTAGGCTCTTCCGAGCAGTACTTC | CASSLGDLGSSEQYF
NA | 13 | TRBD2 | TRBJ2-1 | TRBV7-8 | TGTGCCAGCAGCCCTAGCGGACTAGCGGGACAGTTCTTC | CASSPSGLAGQFF
once | 20 | TRBD2 | TRBJ2-1 | TRBV7-3 | TGTGCCAGCAGCTCTCGACTAGCGGGAGTCGGGAAAGACTCCTACAATGAGCAGTTCTTC | CASSSRLAGVGKDSYNEQFF
NA | 17 | NA | TRBJ2-1 | TRBV20-1 | TGCAGTGCCAGTAGACCTAGAAGGGACACGATCTACAATGAGCAGTTCTTC | CSASRPRRDTIYNEQFF
few | 14 | TRBD2 | TRBJ2-3 | TRBV30 | TGTGCCTGGAGGACGCGGGGGGCAGAGGGTACGCAGTATTTT | CAWRTRGAEGTQYF
NA | 13 | NA | TRBJ1-1 | TRBV7-2 | TGTGCCAGCAGCAGAAGTGCGGCGGGTGAAGCTTTCTTT | CASSRSAAGEAFF
NA | 13 | TRBD1 | TRBJ1-2 | TRBV6-5 | TGTGCCAGCAGTAGGACAGGGGCGCTTGGCTACACCTTC | CASSRTGALGYTF
NA | 15 | NA | TRBJ1-2 | TRBV6-5 | TGTGCCAGCAGTTACTCGAGTAATTTCGGGAGCGGCTACACCTTC | CASSYSSNFGSGYTF
NA | 14 | TRBD1 | TRBJ1-4 | TRBV9 | TGTGCCAGCAGCAAGGACAGGGTAAATGAAAAACTGTTTTTT | CASSKDRVNEKLFF
NA | 17 | TRBD2 | TRBJ2-1 | TRBV2 | TGTGCCAGCAGCCTTATTGGCGGGAGGTATGACAAGGATGAGCAGTTCTTC | CASSLIGGRYDKDEQFF
once | 14 | TRBD2 | TRBJ2-7 | TRBV7-2 | TGTGCCAGCAGCATTAGCGGGGGAGGGAGGGAGCAGTACTTC | CASSISGGGREQYF
NA | 15 | TRBD2 | TRBJ2-2 | TRBV7-9 | TGTGCCAGCAGCTGGACTAGCGGGGACACCGGGGAGCTGTTTTTT | CASSWTSGDTGELFF
NA | 15 | NA | TRBJ2-3 | TRBV9 | TGTGCCAGCAGCGCTCTGGGGGGGCAGGCAGATACGCAGTATTTT | CASSALGGQADTQYF
NA | 9 | NA | TRBJ2-3 | TRBV12-3/TRBV12-4 | TGTGCCACCGGTAAAACGCAGTATTTT | CATGKTQYF
NA | 16 | TRBD1 | TRBJ2-1 | TRBV24-1 | TGTGCCACCAGTGATCCAGGGGGCGTCGATCTCAATGAGCAGTTCTTC | CATSDPGGVDLNEQFF
NA | 15 | TRBD2 | TRBJ2-7 | TRBV7-2 | TGTGCCAGCAGCTTAGGTACGCTAGCGGGGAGCGAGCAGTACTTC | CASSLGTLAGSEQYF
NA | 17 | NA | TRBJ1-1 | TRBV9 | TGTGCCAGCAGCGTAGCTCTGGGGCAGGGGACGGGCACTGAAGCTTTCTTT | CASSVALGQGTGTEAFF
NA | 15 | NA | TRBJ1-2 | TRBV6-5 | TGTGCCAGCAGGAAACTTCAGGGGCCGGCTCAAGGCTACACCTTC | CASRKLQGPAQGYTF
NA | 13 | NA | TRBJ1-5 | TRBV7-2 | TGTGCCAGCAGCTTAGAGAGGAATCAGCCCCAGCATTTT | CASSLERNQPQHF
NA | 15 | TRBD2 | TRBJ2-1 | TRBV7-2 | TGTGCCAGCAGCTCGACTAGCGGGGCCCACAATGAGCAGTTCTTC | CASSSTSGAHNEQFF
NA | 14 | NA | TRBJ2-1 | TRBV6-4 | TGTGCCAGCAGTGAGGCCCCTCAAGGGGGTGAGCAGTTCTTC | CASSEAPQGGEQFF
NA | 15 | TRBD2 | TRBJ2-1 | TRBV4-2 | TGTGCCAGCAGCCAAGAAGGGGCTAGCGGTAATGAGCAGTTCTTC | CASSQEGASGNEQFF
NA | 15 | TRBD1 | TRBJ1-2 | TRBV7-3 | TGTGCCAGCAGCTTAGCAGGGGGCGAGACACATGGCTACACCTTC | CASSLAGGETHGYTF
NA | 15 | NA | TRBJ1-3 | TRBV11-2 | TGTGCCAGCAGTGCGAGCAGGTCAATCAGAAACACCATATATTTT | CASSASRSIRNTIYF